This paragraph reports one T cell receptor (beta chain). Antigen specificity is unknown. This specimen comes from a study of cytomegalovirus exposure and HLA in healthy donors. General study results and limits: Researchers reported from a later analysis that most CMV-associated TCR beta chains appeared HLA-restricted. Sequencing depth across donors, presence/absence analyses assumed, was roughly uniform.

PCR was performed using 60 Vbeta and 13 Jbeta primers. Sequencing used immunoSEQ multiplex PCR; TCRdb keeps in-frame clones, though not all of them. The repertoire has roughly 200,000 clones, roughly 80% of them found once; the top ten carry nearly 3%. The sample comprised PBMCs. The sequence derives from a woman in her 30s in good health and CMV-seronegative.

For the CDR3, the DNA is TGTGCCAGCAGCTTAGTGAGGTGGAACTCTGGGGCCAACGTCCTGACTTTC. Its protein product is CASSLVRWNSGANVLTF. The chain links TRBV11-2 to TRBJ2-6; D uncertain. Trimming removed 1 base from V and 0 bases from J, with 10 bases in between. Germline V gene sequence: CDR1 SGHAT, CDR2 FQNNGV. CDR3 length: 17 amino acids.